A selection of T cell receptor beta chains follows, all from one sample in a study of OX40 agonist ivuxolimab in advanced cancers. Only in-frame clones appear in the TCRdb table, and some are missing; sequencing was by immunoSEQ multiplex PCR. The sample records under 55,000 clones, 90% to 95% being singletons. Sequenced material: CD4+ or CD8+ T cells sorted from blood, taken in a trial of the OX40 agonist ivuxolimab. The receptors here all came from an adult with an advanced solid tumor such as melanoma, head and neck, liver or kidney cancer. Both conserved end residues are part of each CDR3. Each record gives: clone size, V gene, D gene, J gene, CDR3 DNA, CDR3 protein. D genes are given only for firm matches. Rows may omit the clone size; those that give it use once, few, many or a size class.

>NA|TRBV2|NA|TRBJ2-3
TGTGCCAGCAGTGAAGTAAAATTTACAGATACGCAGTATTTT
CASSEVKFTDTQYF
>NA|TRBV4-1|NA|TRBJ2-7
TGCGCCAGCAGCCTCATGGGGTCCGGAGGAAATGAGCAGTACTTC
CASSLMGSGGNEQYF
>NA|TRBV27|NA|TRBJ2-1
TGTGCCAGCAGTTTAACAGGCTTCTCCTACAATGAGCAGTTCTTC
CASSLTGFSYNEQFF
>NA|TRBV9|NA|TRBJ2-7
TGTGCCAGCAGCCAGGGACACTCCTACGAGCAGTACTTC
CASSQGHSYEQYF
>once|TRBV2|NA|TRBJ1-2
TGTGCCAGCAGACAGACAGACAACTATGGCTACACCTTC
CASRQTDNYGYTF
>NA|TRBV15|NA|TRBJ1-5
TGTGCCACCAGCAGAGACAGATCGGGGGGCCAGCCCCAGCATTTT
CATSRDRSGGQPQHF
>NA|TRBV27|NA|TRBJ2-7
TGTGCCAGCAGTCCTTTGGGCCCCTACGAGCAGTACTTC
CASSPLGPYEQYF
>NA|TRBV4-3|NA|TRBJ1-3
TGCGCCAGCAGCCAAGACAGCGTCTCTGGAAACACCATATATTTT
CASSQDSVSGNTIYF
>once|TRBV28|NA|TRBJ1-2
TGTGCCAGCAGTACTTCAGATAACTATGGCTACACCTTC
CASSTSDNYGYTF
>NA|TRBV19|NA|TRBJ2-2
TGTGCCAGTAGTCCCGGGGCTAGCGAGGGGAACACCGGGGAGCTGTTTTTT
CASSPGASEGNTGELFF
>NA|TRBV6-5|TRBD1|TRBJ1-2
TGTGCCAGCAGACCTACAGGGGGTCACTATGGCTACACCTTC
CASRPTGGHYGYTF
>NA|TRBV29-1|TRBD1|TRBJ2-7
TGCAGCGTGGGACAGTCCTACGAGCAGTACTTC
CSVGQSYEQYF